The 27 T cell receptor beta chains below were found in one sample sequenced in a study of blood T cell repertoires in COVID-19. Sequenced by immunoSEQ multiplex PCR; TCRdb stores in-frame clones only, minus some. The sample shows roughly 380,000 clones, 70% to 90% of them seen only once. Source material: peripheral blood. The receptors come from a middle-aged woman with COVID-19, enrolled during active disease.

This sequence joins TRBV11-1 and TRBJ1-3; D uncertain. Germline CDR1 and CDR2: SGHAT and FQDESV (reference sequence). Trimming cost V 5 bases and J 1 base, with 15 bases left between them. The CDR3 extends over 16 amino acids. This chain's CDR3 is CASSRLMARSGNTIYF. CDR3 in DNA: TGTGCCAGCAGCAGACTAATGGCTCGATCTGGAAACACCATATATTTT.

CDR3 DNA sequence: TGCAGTGCTAGTCCTTGGACAGCCGAGAACACTGAAGCTTTCTTT. Protein product: CSASPWTAENTEAFF. This rearrangement joins TRBV20-1 to TRBJ1-1, with D possibly being TRBD1 (6 bases). Trimming cost V 3 bases and J 1 base, with 15 bases left between them. This CDR3 is built from 15 residues. Germline-derived CDR1 and CDR2 are DFQATT and SNEGSKA (reference sequence).

V gene TRBV9 combines with J gene TRBJ2-1; the match to TRBD2 covers 8 bases. The CDR3 extends over 15 amino acids. Germline-derived CDR1 and CDR2 are SGDLS and YYNGEE. With V trimmed by 0 bases and J by 10 bases, 9 bases remained unmatched. Here the CDR3 DNA reads TGTGCCAGCAGCGTAGATCGAGCGGGAGTGGACGAGCAGTTCTTC. The encoded protein is CASSVDRAGVDEQFF.

The chain's CDR3 is CASSGGYQETQYF. The DNA of the CDR3 is TGTGCCAGCAGCGGGGGCTACCAAGAGACCCAGTACTTC. The V call is TRBV11-2, the J call TRBJ2-5, with D perhaps matching TRBD1 (6 bases). The CDR3 is made up of 13 amino acids. V gave up 5 bases and J gave up 0 bases, with 7 bases separating them. Germline V gene lookup returns CDR1 SGHAT and CDR2 FQNNGV.

V and J are TRBV5-1 and TRBJ2-7; TRBD2 aligns across 8 bases. The germline V gene encodes CDR1 SGHRS and CDR2 YFSETQ. The CDR3 spans 15 residues. Unmatched junction bases numbered 12, after V lost 5 bases and J lost 5 bases. The CDR3 here is CASSRGLAPVNEQYF. The DNA of the CDR3 is TGCGCCAGCAGTCGCGGACTAGCTCCAGTCAACGAGCAGTACTTC. Based on the CDR3 plus reference TRBV5-1 and TRBJ2-7, the full variable domain is KAGVTQTPRYLIKTRGQQVTLSCSPISGHRSVSWYQQTPGQGLQFLFEYFSETQRNKGNFPGRFSGRQFSNSRSEMNVSTLELGDSALYLCASSRGLAPVNEQYFGPGTRLTVT.

This chain connects TRBV7-9 to TRBJ1-1; 9 nucleotides align to TRBD1. CDR3 length: 16 residues. Trimming cost V 4 bases and J 9 bases; bases outside gene matches: 15. Per the germline V gene, CDR1 is SEHNR and CDR2 is FQNEAQ (reference sequence). CDR3 region: CASSSNNDGQGLKAFF. Written as DNA, the CDR3 is TGTGCCAGCAGCTCCAACAACGATGGACAGGGGCTTAAAGCTTTCTTT.

The rearrangement uses TRBV18 and TRBJ1-5, with 8 bases identical to TRBD1. J gave up 5 bases and V 3 bases, and 6 bases lay outside the gene matches. The V gene's germline CDR1 is KGHSH and CDR2 LQKENI. The CDR3 consists of 15 residues. The CDR3 DNA sequence: TGTGCCAGCTCACCCCGACAGGGGTTCGATCAGCCCCAGCATTTT. Translating it yields CASSPRQGFDQPQHF.

The chain links TRBV6-4 to TRBJ1-5; D perhaps matches TRBD1 (5 bases). Trimming removed 5 bases from V and 3 bases from J, with 8 bases in between. The germline V gene encodes CDR1 MRHNA and CDR2 SNTAGT. The CDR3 is made up of 13 amino acids. For the CDR3, the DNA is TGTGCCAGCAGTCGGGGGAACAATCAGCCCCAGCATTTT. Translation: CASSRGNNQPQHF.

The sample holds a few counts of this clone. The chain is built from TRBV6-5 and TRBJ1-5, with 7 bases aligning to TRBD1. The germline CDR1 and CDR2 sequences are MNHEY and SVGAGI. The junction had 6 bases not matched to a gene; V was cut back by 6 bases and J by 7 bases. CDR3 size: 13 residues. The CDR3 DNA follows: TGTGCCAGCAGCGACAGGGTAACGCAGCCCCAGCATTTT. Translating it yields CASSDRVTQPQHF.

This chain links TRBV27 with TRBJ1-4, with 7 nucleotides matching TRBD1. CDR1 MNHEY and CDR2 SMNVEV come from the germline V gene (reference sequence). V lost 2 bases to trimming and J lost 6 bases; unmatched junction nucleotides: 3. This CDR3 is built from 14 residues. CDR3 in amino acids: CASSLDREDEKLFF. The CDR3 DNA reads as TGTGCCAGCAGTTTAGACAGGGAAGATGAAAAACTGTTTTTT.

This rearrangement joins TRBV11-2 to TRBJ2-3, with TRBD2 identical over 8 bases. Germline loops: CDR1 SGHAT, CDR2 FQNNGV. Unmatched junction bases numbered 3, after V lost 2 bases and J lost 5 bases. The CDR3 consists of 14 residues. In nucleotides, the CDR3 is TGTGCCAGCAGCTTAACGGGGGGGCAAGATACGCAGTATTTT. Its protein is CASSLTGGQDTQYF.

The chain employs TRBV12-2 and TRBJ2-1; the D call of TRBD2 is as the table states it, not checked on the DNA. TRBV12-2 is listed as a pseudogene. The CDR3 covers 15 residues. CDR3 sequence (DNA): TGTGCAAGTCGAGAACTAGCGGACCCTTGGTATGAGCAGTTCTTC. Translating gives CASRELADPWYEQFF.

Notes on this clone: One end of the junction fails to match germline, which may point to a read error. The chain has TRBV2 and TRBJ2-3; D might be TRBD1 (6 bases). CDR1 is SNHLY, CDR2 FYNNEI, per germline. The CDR3 consists of 12 residues. CDR3 in DNA: TGTGCCAGCAGTGAAGGGGGGCCGAGGGTCTTGTTT. Its protein is CASSEGGPRVLF.

This chain joins TRBV18 and TRBJ1-5; TRBD1 matches 7 bases. Germline CDR1 is KGHSH and CDR2 is LQKENI. The CDR3 spans 14 residues. The trim removed 6 bases at V and 5 bases at J, leaving 7 bases unmatched. The DNA for the CDR3 is TGTGCCAGCTCGAGACAGGGATCCGATCAGCCCCAGCATTTT. Translating gives CASSRQGSDQPQHF.

The chain combines TRBV30 with TRBJ1-1; maybe TRBD1 (5 bases). CDR1 is GTSNPN, CDR2 SVGIG, per germline (reference sequence). This CDR3 has 15 residues. The V end was cut by 4 bases, the J end by 1 base, with 16 bases between. For the CDR3, the DNA is TGTGCCTGGAAACCCTTAGGAGGGGAGAACACTGAAGCTTTCTTT. It encodes CAWKPLGGENTEAFF.

The chain joins TRBV19 to TRBJ1-5; TRBD1 might be the D (5 bases). V was shortened by 2 bases and J by 2 bases, with 10 bases between the two germline ends. Germline V gene sequence: CDR1 LNHDA, CDR2 SQIVND (reference sequence). This CDR3 comprises 15 residues. The CDR3 region is CASSIRGTGNQPQHF. CDR3 in DNA: TGTGCCAGTAGTATAAGGGGTACGGGCAATCAGCCCCAGCATTTT.

The J gene is TRBJ2-5, the V gene TRBV18, with unresolved D. Trimming took 4 bases from V and 2 from J, leaving 8 bases between them. This CDR3 is 13 amino acids long. CDR1 is KGHSH and CDR2 is LQKENI in the germline V gene. CDR3 loop: CASSRLNQETQYF. In DNA form, the CDR3 reads TGTGCCAGCTCACGTCTAAATCAAGAGACCCAGTACTTC.

CDR3 DNA: TGTGCCAGCAGTGAAGTTCCGGACAGGTATTACGAGCAGTACTTC. Translation gives CASSEVPDRYYEQYF. This chain connects TRBV6-1 to TRBJ2-7; 7 bases align to TRBD1. CDR3 size: 15 residues. Germline V gene sequence: CDR1 MNHNS, CDR2 SASEGT. V shed 1 base and J 4 bases; nucleotides not matched to a gene: 7.

V usage is TRBV9 and J usage is TRBJ2-3; 10 bases fit TRBD2. This CDR3 is built from 14 residues. Germline assignment: CDR1 SGDLS and CDR2 YYNGEE. Germline trimming cut 4 bases from V and 5 bases from J; bases unmatched to any gene: 4. The CDR3 DNA sequence: TGTGCCAGCAGCATCCGGACTAGCGGAGATACGCAGTATTTT. It yields the protein CASSIRTSGDTQYF.

This clone has only one observation. The chain links TRBV2 to TRBJ2-3; 10 bases map to TRBD2. Germline V gene data show CDR1 as SNHLY and CDR2 as FYNNEI. V shed 11 bases and J 4 bases; nucleotides not matched to a gene: 6. CDR3 length equals 13 residues. CDR3 nucleotides: TGTGCCCATGGGACTAGCGTGCCAGATACGCAGTATTTT. Translation gives CAHGTSVPDTQYF.

In this sample, this clone turned up once. The V call is TRBV18, the J call TRBJ2-7; a possible D gene is TRBD1 (5 bases). The V gene lost 6 bases and the J gene lost 1 base, with 19 bases spanning the gap. The germline gives CDR1 KGHSH, CDR2 LQKENI. This CDR3 comprises 16 residues. The CDR3 DNA sequence: TGTGCCAGCTCGCCCGACAGACTCAAACAATCCTACGAGCAGTACTTC. It is translated as CASSPDRLKQSYEQYF.

V gene TRBV19 combines with J gene TRBJ1-1; D possibly corresponds to TRBD1 (5 bases). The CDR3 runs to 14 residues. Trimming left V 9 bases short and J 0 bases short, with 14 bases between. Germline V gene data show CDR1 as LNHDA and CDR2 as SQIVND (reference sequence). The CDR3: CASTRVTMNTEAFF. Here the CDR3 DNA reads TGTGCCAGCACCAGGGTTACCATGAACACTGAAGCTTTCTTT.

The rearrangement uses TRBV27 and TRBJ2-7, with 10 bases matching TRBD2. The V and J ends lost 2 bases and 5 bases, in that order; junction bases with no gene match: 6. The CDR3 loop spans 15 amino acids. Germline CDR1 and CDR2: MNHEY and SMNVEV (reference sequence). Here the CDR3 reads CASSLEAGGPHEQYF. The CDR3 DNA follows: TGTGCCAGCAGTTTAGAAGCGGGGGGGCCCCACGAGCAGTACTTC.

A single count supports this clone. The gene calls are TRBV11-3 and TRBJ2-7; 7 nucleotides agree with TRBD2. V lost 1 base to trimming and J lost 2 bases; unmatched junction nucleotides: 2. The CDR3 contains 14 residues. Germline V gene lookup returns CDR1 SGHNT and CDR2 YENEEA. For the CDR3, the DNA is TGTGCCAGCAGCTTAGCTAGCGGTACCTACGAGCAGTACTTC. Encoded protein: CASSLASGTYEQYF.

V is TRBV19 and J is TRBJ1-6; D is unclear. V was pared by 9 bases and J by 3 bases, with 12 bases between. Germline-derived CDR1 and CDR2 are LNHDA and SQIVND (reference sequence). This CDR3 is built from 14 residues. The CDR3 here is CASRNSLYNSPLHF. The CDR3 DNA follows: TGTGCCAGCAGGAACAGCCTCTATAATTCACCCCTCCACTTT.

The V gene is TRBV7-3, the J gene TRBJ2-1, with a possible D match to TRBD2 (5 bases). V lost 4 bases to trimming and J lost 1 base, with 17 bases between them. This CDR3 spans 17 amino acids. Germline assignment: CDR1 SGHTA and CDR2 FQGTGA. CDR3 in DNA: TGTGCCAGCAGCTCTTTGGGCGGGTTCGGATCCTACAATGAGCAGTTCTTC. Translation gives CASSSLGGFGSYNEQFF.

The V and J genes are TRBV7-6 and TRBJ1-3, with D perhaps TRBD1 (6 bases). Germline V gene sequence: CDR1 SGHVS, CDR2 FNYEAQ. V lost 3 bases and J lost 8, with 14 bases in between. The CDR3 has 14 amino acids. The CDR3 DNA reads TGTGCCAGCAGCTTCAGGGGTATCGCGGACACCATATATTTT. It translates to CASSFRGIADTIYF.